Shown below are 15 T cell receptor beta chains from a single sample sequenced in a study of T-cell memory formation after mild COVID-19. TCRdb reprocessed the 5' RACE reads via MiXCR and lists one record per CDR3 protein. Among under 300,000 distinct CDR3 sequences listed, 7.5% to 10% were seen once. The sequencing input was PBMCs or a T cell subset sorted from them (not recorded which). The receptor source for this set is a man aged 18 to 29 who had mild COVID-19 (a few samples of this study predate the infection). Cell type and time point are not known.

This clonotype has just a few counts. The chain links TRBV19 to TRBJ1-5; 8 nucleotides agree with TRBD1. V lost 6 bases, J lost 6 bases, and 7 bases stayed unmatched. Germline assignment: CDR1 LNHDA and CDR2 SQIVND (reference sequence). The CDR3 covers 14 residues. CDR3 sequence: CASSVDRGGQPQHF. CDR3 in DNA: TGTGCCAGTAGCGTCGACAGGGGTGGTCAGCCCCAGCATTTT. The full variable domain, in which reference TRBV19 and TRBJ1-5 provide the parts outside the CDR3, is DGGITQSPKYLFRKEGQNVTLSCEQNLNHDAMYWYRQDPGQGLRLIYYSQIVNDFQKGDIAEGYSVSREKKESFPLTVTSAQKNPTAFYLCASSVDRGGQPQHFGDGTRLSIL.

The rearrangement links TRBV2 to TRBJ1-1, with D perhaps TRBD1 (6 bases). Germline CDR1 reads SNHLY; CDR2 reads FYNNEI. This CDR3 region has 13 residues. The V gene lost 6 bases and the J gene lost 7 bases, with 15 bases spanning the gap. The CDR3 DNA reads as TGTGCCAGCAGCCCCTTAGTACAGGGTGAAGCTTTCTTT. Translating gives CASSPLVQGEAFF.

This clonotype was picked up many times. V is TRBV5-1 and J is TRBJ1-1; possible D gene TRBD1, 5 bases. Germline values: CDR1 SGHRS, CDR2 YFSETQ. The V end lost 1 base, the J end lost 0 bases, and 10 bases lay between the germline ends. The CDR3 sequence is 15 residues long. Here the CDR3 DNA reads TGCGCCAGCAGCTTGCCAGGGAGGATGAACACTGAAGCTTTCTTT. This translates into CASSLPGRMNTEAFF.

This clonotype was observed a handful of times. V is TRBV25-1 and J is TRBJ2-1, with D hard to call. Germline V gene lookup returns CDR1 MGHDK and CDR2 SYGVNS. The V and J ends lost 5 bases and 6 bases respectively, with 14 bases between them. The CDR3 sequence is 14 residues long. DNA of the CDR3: TGTGCCAGCAGTCCACTAAGGATCAGCAATGAGCAGTTCTTC. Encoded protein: CASSPLRISNEQFF. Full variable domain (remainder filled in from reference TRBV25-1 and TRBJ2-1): EADIYQTPRYLVIGTGKKITLECSQTMGHDKMYWYQQDPGMELHLIHYSYGVNSTEKGDLSSESTVSRIRTEHFPLTLESARPSHTSQYLCASSPLRISNEQFFGPGTRLTVL.

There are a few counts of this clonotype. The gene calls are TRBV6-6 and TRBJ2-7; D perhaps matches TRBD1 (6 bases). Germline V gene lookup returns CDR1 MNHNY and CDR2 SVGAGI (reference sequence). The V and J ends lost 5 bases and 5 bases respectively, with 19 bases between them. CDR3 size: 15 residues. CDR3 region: CASSNPRGARDEQYV. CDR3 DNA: TGTGCCAGCAGTAACCCCAGGGGTGCTAGGGACGAGCAGTACGTC.

CDR3 bases: TGTGCCAGCAGTCCGGAACCCTTGAGCACTGAAGCTTTCTTT. Translating gives CASSPEPLSTEAFF. V is TRBV7-6 and J is TRBJ1-1; D remains unclear. V lost 6 bases to trimming and J lost 4 bases, with 15 bases between them. Germline CDR1 is SGHVS and CDR2 is FNYEAQ. This CDR3 comprises 14 residues.

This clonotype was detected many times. The CDR3 coding sequence is TGTGCCAGCAGTGACGGGACTAGCACCGGGGAGCTGTTTTTT. It codes for CASSDGTSTGELFF. This chain joins TRBV6-4 and TRBJ2-2; 8 nucleotides match TRBD2. J gave up 4 bases and V 2 bases, and 0 bases lay outside the gene matches. Looked up from germline, CDR1 is MRHNA and CDR2 is SNTAGT. CDR3 length: 14 residues.

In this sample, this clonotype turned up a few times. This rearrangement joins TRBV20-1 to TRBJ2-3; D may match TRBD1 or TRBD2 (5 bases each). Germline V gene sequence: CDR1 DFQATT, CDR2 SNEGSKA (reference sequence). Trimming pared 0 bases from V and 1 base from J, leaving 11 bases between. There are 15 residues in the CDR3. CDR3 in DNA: TGCAGTGCTAGAGATCCCGTGGGGGGCACAGATACGCAGTATTTT. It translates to CSARDPVGGTDTQYF.

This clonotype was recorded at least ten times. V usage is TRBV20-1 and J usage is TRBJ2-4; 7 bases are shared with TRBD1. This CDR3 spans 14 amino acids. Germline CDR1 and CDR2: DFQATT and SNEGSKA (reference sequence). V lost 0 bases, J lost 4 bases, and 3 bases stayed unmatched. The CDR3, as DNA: TGCAGTGCTAGAGACCAGGGACAGAAAAACATTCAGTACTTC. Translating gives CSARDQGQKNIQYF.

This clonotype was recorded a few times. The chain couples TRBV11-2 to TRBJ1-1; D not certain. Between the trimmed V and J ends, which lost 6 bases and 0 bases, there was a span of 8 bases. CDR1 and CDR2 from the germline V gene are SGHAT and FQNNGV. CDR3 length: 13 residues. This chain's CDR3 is CASSLIMNTEAFF. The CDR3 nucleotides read TGTGCCAGCAGTCTAATTATGAACACTGAAGCTTTCTTT. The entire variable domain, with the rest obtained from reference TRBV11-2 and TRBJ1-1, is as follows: EAGVAQSPRYKIIEKRQSVAFWCNPISGHATLYWYQQILGQGPKLLIQFQNNGVVDDSQLPKDRFSAERLKGVDSTLKIQPAKLEDSAVYLCASSLIMNTEAFFGQGTRLTVV.

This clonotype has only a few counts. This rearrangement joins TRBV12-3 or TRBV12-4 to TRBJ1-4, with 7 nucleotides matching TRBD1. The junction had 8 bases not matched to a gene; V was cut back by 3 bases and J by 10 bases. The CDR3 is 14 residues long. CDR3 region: CASSFLSGQLKLFF. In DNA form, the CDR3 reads TGTGCCAGCAGTTTTCTCTCGGGACAGTTAAAACTGTTTTTT.

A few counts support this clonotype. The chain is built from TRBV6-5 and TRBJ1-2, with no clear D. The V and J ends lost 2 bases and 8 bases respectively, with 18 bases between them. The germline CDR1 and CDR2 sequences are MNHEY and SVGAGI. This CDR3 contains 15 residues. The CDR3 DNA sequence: TGTGCCAGCAGTTACGGAGACATAACCAAACGGGGCTACACCTTC. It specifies CASSYGDITKRGYTF.

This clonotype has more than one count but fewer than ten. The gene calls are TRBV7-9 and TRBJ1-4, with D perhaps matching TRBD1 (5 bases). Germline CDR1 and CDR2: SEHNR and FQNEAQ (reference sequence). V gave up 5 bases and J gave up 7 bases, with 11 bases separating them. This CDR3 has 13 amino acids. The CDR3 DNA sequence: TGTGCCAGCAGCGCAACCACAGGTGAAAAACTGTTTTTT. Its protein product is CASSATTGEKLFF.

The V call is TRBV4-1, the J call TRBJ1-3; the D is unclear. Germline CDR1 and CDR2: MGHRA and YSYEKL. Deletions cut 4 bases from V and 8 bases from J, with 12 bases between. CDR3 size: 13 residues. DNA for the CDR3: TGCGCCAGCAGCCTATCTCCGTGGGACACCATATATTTT. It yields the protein CASSLSPWDTIYF.

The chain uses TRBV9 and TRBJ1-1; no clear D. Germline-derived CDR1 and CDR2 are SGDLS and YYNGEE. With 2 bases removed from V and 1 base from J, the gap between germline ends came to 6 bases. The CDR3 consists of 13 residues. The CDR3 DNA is TGTGCCAGCAGCGTTTTGGGGAACACTGAAGCTTTCTTT. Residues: CASSVLGNTEAFF.